The rows below give T cell receptor beta chains drawn from one sample of a study of blood T cell repertoires in COVID-19. Data came from immunoSEQ multiplex PCR; TCRdb stores just in-frame clones and leaves some out. The sample has hundreds of thousands of clones; about 82% are singletons. The sample was peripheral blood. These receptors were obtained from a man between 45 and 60 years old with active or convalescent COVID-19. CDR3s include the opening cysteine and the closing phenylalanine or tryptophan. Fields, in order: CDR3 protein, V gene.

CDR3 protein: CASSPLGLDSSPLHF
V gene: TRBV9

CDR3 protein: CASSFSGRNTGELFF
V gene: TRBV5-1

CDR3 protein: CASSPDRGGYEQYF
V gene: TRBV27

CDR3 protein: CASSDQGVLYNEQFF
V gene: TRBV6-1

CDR3 protein: CASSWTSGSDTQYF
V gene: TRBV6-4

CDR3 protein: CASSLSGLANNEQFF
V gene: TRBV5-4

CDR3 protein: CVRSPSHQDRPIAKNIQYF
V gene: TRBV5-3

CDR3 protein: CASSPTGVRTDTQYF
V gene: TRBV7-2

CDR3 protein: CSVVQGSPTDTQYF
V gene: TRBV29-1

CDR3 protein: CASSLESGLFGYTF
V gene: TRBV7-2

CDR3 protein: CASSLGLGDSRYEQYF
V gene: TRBV11-1

CDR3 protein: CASSIEGPLGEQYF
V gene: TRBV19

CDR3 protein: CATEDRAGTRGARYNEQFF
V gene: TRBV3-1/TRBV3-2

CDR3 protein: CASSPGINYEQYF
V gene: TRBV5-8

CDR3 protein: CASGLVSSGIDTQYF
V gene: TRBV12-5

CDR3 protein: CASSLDVQDWEKLFF
V gene: TRBV5-1

CDR3 protein: CASSQVGSYEQYF
V gene: TRBV14

CDR3 protein: CASSKSGLGTDTQYF
V gene: TRBV5-6

CDR3 protein: CASRGTGEFGNQPQHF
V gene: TRBV19

CDR3 protein: CASRTGGDLEPQHF
V gene: TRBV7-8

CDR3 protein: CATTRGAGNTIYF
V gene: TRBV28

CDR3 protein: CASSIVPFSTSGSIADEQFF
V gene: TRBV19

CDR3 protein: CASSWNRDEQYF
V gene: TRBV5-6

CDR3 protein: CATSNERGQYF
V gene: TRBV24-1

CDR3 protein: CASSIFIGRVAGGSTDTQYF
V gene: TRBV19

CDR3 protein: CASSVQSTTGYEQYF
V gene: TRBV7-8

CDR3 protein: CASSRLTGASGANVLTF
V gene: TRBV18

CDR3 protein: CASSRNRGNTGELFF
V gene: TRBV5-5

CDR3 protein: CASSQDRGAGNTIYF
V gene: TRBV4-1

CDR3 protein: CASSSRSSGELFF
V gene: TRBV27

CDR3 protein: CAWGRGSGSSEQYF
V gene: TRBV30

CDR3 protein: CSVGRQGSGYTF
V gene: TRBV29-1

CDR3 protein: CASRRTGAGSYGYTF
V gene: TRBV28

CDR3 protein: CASSDRGRGTDTQYF
V gene: TRBV19

CDR3 protein: CASSAFLTGMNTEAFF
V gene: TRBV6-1

CDR3 protein: CASRDSYGYTF
V gene: TRBV12-3/TRBV12-4

CDR3 protein: CASSRRQFSSTDTQYF
V gene: TRBV6-2/TRBV6-3

CDR3 protein: CATSRGAHQETQYF
V gene: TRBV15

CDR3 protein: CASSYSPQGAGDGYTF
V gene: TRBV6-5

CDR3 protein: CATSTPGRIYGYTF
V gene: TRBV15

CDR3 protein: CASSQEEDRVEKRTSTDTQYF
V gene: TRBV23-1

CDR3 protein: CASSFSVGGFSYEQFF
V gene: TRBV27

CDR3 protein: CSVVADSYEQYF
V gene: TRBV29-1

CDR3 protein: CASRGTSGFYEQFF
V gene: TRBV27

CDR3 protein: CASSSYAGTQGETQYF
V gene: TRBV14

CDR3 protein: CASSLVGARRLDEQFF
V gene: TRBV5-1

CDR3 protein: CASSINRDRVNNEQFF
V gene: TRBV5-1

CDR3 protein: CASSLAGTGSGYTF
V gene: TRBV7-9

CDR3 protein: CASSRDLNEQFF
V gene: TRBV5-1

CDR3 protein: CASSLELAGDNEQFF
V gene: TRBV5-1

CDR3 protein: CASSPRAGERETQYF
V gene: TRBV18

CDR3 protein: CASRQGGSEQYF
V gene: TRBV12-3/TRBV12-4

CDR3 protein: CASSRLAVSYEQYF
V gene: TRBV6-6

CDR3 protein: CASSLGLRETYGYTF
V gene: TRBV5-6

CDR3 protein: CASSPLAPEQFF
V gene: TRBV18

CDR3 protein: CASSFGPGIFDEQYF
V gene: TRBV6-5

CDR3 protein: CASSPAGTRSSPLHF
V gene: TRBV4-3

CDR3 protein: CASSLGGRNTEAFF
V gene: TRBV5-4